This T cell receptor (beta chain) was identified in a study of tissue T cells after allogeneic stem cell transplantation. Study-level points and caveats: Shared clones across patients were few; motif clustering revealed tissue-specific shared signatures. Within patients, tissue anatomy strongly shaped TCR repertoire composition.

Survey-depth TCRbeta CDR3 sequencing reported V/J genes and productive frequencies. Generated by immunoSEQ multiplex PCR, the TCRdb table keeps only in-frame clones and is missing some. The sample lists roughly 3,000 clones, over 40% occurring once. The CDR3 extends over 14 amino acids. Germline CDR1 is SNHLY and CDR2 is FYNGKV (reference sequence). V was trimmed by 2 bases and J by 1 base, leaving 7 bases between them. Comment on this clone: The antigen remains undetermined. Genes and germline are mouse. Read sequence stops 1 residue before the CDR3 end, and the germline J gene provides the missing end.

Time point reported: mouse harvest day 14 after allogeneic transplant. Tail vein injection delivered 10^7 T-cell-depleted bone marrow cells and 10^6 splenic CD5+ T cells. Tissues came from B6→BALB/c major-mismatch GVHD mice at day 7 or 14. The rearrangement joins TRBV3 to TRBJ2-4; perhaps D is TRBD1 or TRBD2 (6 bases each). The sequence derives from a female BALB/c mouse given C57BL/6 T cells with graft-versus-host disease after an allogeneic hematopoietic cell transplant. Source material: gut tissue. The CDR3 is CASSLRGGQNTLYF. The CDR3 DNA, read in part, is TGTGCCAGCAGCTTAAGGGGGGGTCAAAACACCTTGTAC.